The present T cell receptor beta chain was sequenced within a study of spatial heterogeneity in lung cancer. This clonotype was recorded at least ten times. This beta chain is an unintended read in a library built for alpha chains; its size means little. Time point described: sample taken at primary tumor resection. Unsorted whole RNA samples from tumor, nontumor lung or frozen PBMC were sequenced. The germline V gene encodes CDR1 MNHEY and CDR2 SMNVEV (reference sequence). With V trimmed by 3 bases and J by 1 base, 6 bases remained unmatched. This CDR3 region has 16 residues. Every cDNA TCR molecule received its own unique molecular identifier. TCRdb ran MiXCR on the 5' RACE reads and lists one entry per CDR3 protein. The sample comprises some 16,000 distinct CDR3 sequences, roughly 4% of which are singletons, and 9.5% to 10% rests with the top ten.

The chain is built from TRBV27 and TRBJ2-1; the match to TRBD2 covers 7 bases. The sequence was obtained from a male donor with early-stage non-small cell lung cancer. This specimen was normal lung tissue next to the tumor, taken at surgery. CDR3 nucleotides: TGTGCCAGCAGTTTTTGGGGGGGAACATCCTACAATGAGCAGTTCTTC. The encoded protein is CASSFWGGTSYNEQFF.